Below, 24 T cell receptor beta chains from the same sample are listed, as sequenced in a study of cytomegalovirus exposure and HLA in healthy donors. With 60 Vbeta and 13 Jbeta primers, the PCR was carried out. Assay: immunoSEQ multiplex PCR; the TCRdb copy retains only in-frame clones and omits some. Its table records 130,000 or so clones. Source material: PBMCs. The receptors originated from a woman aged 40 to 55 in good health and CMV-seronegative.

The J gene is TRBJ1-5, the V gene TRBV19; D is unresolved. The V gene's germline CDR1 is LNHDA and CDR2 SQIVND (reference sequence). This CDR3 has 18 residues. V shed 6 bases and J shed 3 bases, with 24 bases lying between them. The CDR3 bases are TGTGCCAGTAGCGCATCCGGCCAACTAACCACCCCCAATCAGCCCCAGCATTTT. Translation gives CASSASGQLTTPNQPQHF.

The J gene is TRBJ1-2, the V gene TRBV5-4, with 7 bases matching TRBD1. The CDR3 runs to 14 residues. Germline lookup yields CDR1 SGHNT and CDR2 YYREEE (reference sequence). V was pared by 4 bases and J by 6 bases, with 9 bases of the junction left unmatched. The CDR3 protein is CASSRGGQGDGYTF. The DNA for the CDR3 is TGTGCCAGCAGCCGGGGAGGCCAGGGGGATGGCTACACCTTC.

The chain recombines TRBV11-1 with TRBJ1-1, with D hard to call. Germline CDR1 and CDR2: SGHAT and FQDESV (reference sequence). V lost 4 bases and J lost 4, with 10 bases in between. The CDR3 length is 13 residues. Written as DNA, the CDR3 is TGTGCCAGCAGCTCCGGGTTGCGCACTGAAGCTTTCTTT. Encoded protein: CASSSGLRTEAFF.

The V call is TRBV6-5, the J call TRBJ2-7, with 10 bases aligning to TRBD2. CDR1 is MNHEY and CDR2 is SVGAGI in the germline V gene. After removal of 5 bases from V and 2 bases from J, the junction contained 6 bases not matched to a gene. The CDR3 runs 15 residues. The CDR3 nucleotides are TGTGCCAGCAGTCCGAGCGGGGGGGCCACCTACGAGCAGTACGTC. Its protein is CASSPSGGATYEQYV.

V gene TRBV6-1 combines with J gene TRBJ1-4; a weak D match, TRBD1 (5 bases). CDR3 size: 11 residues. V lost 6 bases and J 12 bases, leaving 11 bases between the germline ends. Germline V gives CDR1 MNHNS, CDR2 SASEGT. The CDR3 reads CASSQGTQLFF. The CDR3 DNA is TGTGCCAGCAGCCAGGGCACCCAACTGTTTTTT.

V and J are TRBV6-6 and TRBJ2-7; 10 bases agree with TRBD1. The CDR3 covers 15 residues. J lost 3 bases, V lost 5 bases, and 7 bases had no gene match. Germline V gene data show CDR1 as MNHNY and CDR2 as SVGAGI (reference sequence). CDR3 coding DNA: TGTGCCAGCAGTCGGCACCGGGACAGGGGCTACGAGCAGTACTTC. Amino acid sequence: CASSRHRDRGYEQYF.

The chain has TRBV14 and TRBJ2-1, with D possibly matching TRBD1 (6 bases). The CDR3 is 11 amino acids. Trimming cost V 8 bases and J 14 bases, with 16 bases left between them. Germline V lookup: CDR1 SGHDN, CDR2 FVKESK. The CDR3 nucleotides read TGTGCCAGCGGGGGCAGGGCTAGCAAGTTCTTC. Protein product: CASGGRASKFF.

CDR3: CASIEGAGSNQPQHF. CDR3 nucleotides: TGTGCCAGCATCGAAGGGGCGGGAAGCAATCAGCCCCAGCATTTT. The chain has TRBV6-1 and TRBJ1-5, with D maybe TRBD1 (5 bases). The CDR3 contains 15 residues. Germline values: CDR1 MNHNS, CDR2 SASEGT. Between the trimmed V and J ends, which lost 7 bases and 1 base, there was a span of 14 bases.

The J gene is TRBJ2-5, the V gene TRBV28, with 7 bases fitting TRBD1. The CDR3 runs to 15 residues. Per germline, CDR1 MDHEN and CDR2 SYDVKM. With V trimmed by 4 bases and J by 2 bases, 7 bases remained unmatched. The CDR3 loop reads CASSSFRDSQETQYF. As DNA, the CDR3 is TGTGCCAGCAGTTCGTTCCGGGACAGTCAAGAGACCCAGTACTTC.

The V and J genes are TRBV23-1 and TRBJ1-2; TRBD1 matches at 7 bases. TRBV23-1 is labeled an ORF, and its function is uncertain. CDR3 length equals 13 residues. V gave up 0 bases and J gave up 8 bases; unmatched junction bases: 3. The CDR3 sequence is CASSQSSGGGYTF. The CDR3 region has the DNA TGCGCCAGCAGTCAATCTTCAGGGGGGGGCTACACCTTC.

This rearrangement joins TRBV28 to TRBJ1-2; D may be TRBD1 (5 bases). V was cut by 2 bases and J by 0 bases, with 10 bases left in between. The CDR3 contains 15 residues. The germline CDR1 and CDR2 sequences are MDHEN and SYDVKM. The CDR3, as DNA: TGTGCCAGCAGTTTAATAGCAGGGTCTAACTATGGCTACACCTTC. This translates into CASSLIAGSNYGYTF.

The V gene is TRBV5-4, the J gene TRBJ1-4, with D hard to call. This CDR3 spans 16 amino acids. From germline, CDR1 is SGHNT and CDR2 YYREEE (reference sequence). V lost 0 bases to trimming and J lost 3 bases, with 12 bases between them. CDR3 in amino acids: CASSLGRQRANEKLFF. The CDR3 DNA is TGTGCCAGCAGCTTGGGGAGGCAGCGGGCTAATGAAAAACTGTTTTTT.

This rearrangement joins TRBV6-1 to TRBJ1-1; 8 nucleotides agree with TRBD1. The germline gives CDR1 MNHNS, CDR2 SASEGT. The CDR3 extends over 18 amino acids. With 2 bases clipped from V and 3 bases from J, the junction kept 14 bases outside the gene matches. The CDR3 sequence is CASSERRGQGVGDTEAFF. CDR3 in DNA: TGTGCCAGCAGTGAACGCAGGGGGCAAGGTGTTGGGGACACTGAAGCTTTCTTT.

The chain couples TRBV7-3 to TRBJ2-3; 14 nucleotides match TRBD2. The CDR3 totals 17 residues. The J segment lost 4 bases and the V segment lost 3 bases, leaving 6 bases of the junction unmatched. Germline CDR1 SGHTA, CDR2 FQGTGA. CDR3 nucleotides: TGTGCCAGCAGCTTGACCGGGACTAGCGGGGGTGCAGATACGCAGTATTTT. Translated, it gives CASSLTGTSGGADTQYF.

The chain has TRBV19 and TRBJ1-5, with 7 nucleotides matching TRBD1. From germline, CDR1 is LNHDA and CDR2 SQIVND (reference sequence). The CDR3 has 14 residues. V gave up 9 bases and J gave up 5 bases; unmatched junction bases: 10. The CDR3 bases are TGTGCCAGAAATCCCAGGACAGGCGATCAGCCCCAGCATTTT. Translated, it gives CARNPRTGDQPQHF.

The rearrangement links TRBV6-1 to TRBJ1-2; D not resolved. The CDR3 has 11 amino acids. Germline CDR1 is MNHNS and CDR2 is SASEGT. V was pared by 7 bases and J by 8 bases, with 11 bases between. The CDR3 is CASTPTRGYTF. DNA for the CDR3: TGTGCCAGCACCCCGACTAGGGGCTACACCTTC.

Notes on this clone: Other DNA sequences in this sample translate to the same CDR3. The V gene is TRBV5-1, the J gene TRBJ1-2, with TRBD1 as a possible D gene (6 bases). This CDR3 has 14 amino acids. CDR1 is SGHRS, CDR2 YFSETQ, per germline. V was cut by 3 bases and J by 4 bases, with 13 bases left in between. The chain's CDR3 is CASSSNQQGYGYTF. Written as DNA, the CDR3 is TGCGCCAGCAGCTCAAACCAACAGGGCTATGGCTACACCTTC.

The V call is TRBV7-9, the J call TRBJ2-7; D remains unclear. Per germline, CDR1 SEHNR and CDR2 FQNEAQ (reference sequence). There are 13 residues in the CDR3. V was trimmed by 1 base and J by 4 bases, leaving 8 bases between them. The CDR3 reads CASSLGQLYEQYF. CDR3 DNA: TGTGCCAGCAGCTTAGGGCAGTTGTACGAGCAGTACTTC.

This chain joins TRBV6-5 and TRBJ2-3, with 9 bases lining up with TRBD2. J gave up 3 bases and V 6 bases, and 7 bases lay outside the gene matches. This CDR3 has 15 residues. Germline V CDR1 and CDR2: MNHEY, SVGAGI. CDR3 nucleotides: TGTGCCAGCAGAACCAGCGGGGGGTGGACAGATACGCAGTATTTT. Residues: CASRTSGGWTDTQYF.

This chain joins TRBV5-4 and TRBJ2-5; no clear D. V dropped 4 bases and J dropped 3 bases, with 13 bases sitting between them. Looked up from germline, CDR1 is SGHNT and CDR2 is YYREEE (reference sequence). The CDR3 runs 14 residues. This CDR3 reads CASSHPASEETQYF. For the CDR3, the DNA is TGTGCCAGCAGCCATCCCGCAAGCGAAGAGACCCAGTACTTC.

The chain is built from TRBV5-1 and TRBJ2-1; TRBD1 matches at 12 bases. V lost 5 bases to trimming and J lost 7 bases; unmatched junction nucleotides: 10. Germline V lookup: CDR1 SGHRS, CDR2 YFSETQ. The CDR3 loop spans 16 amino acids. CDR3 nucleotides: TGCGCCAGCAGTACCTCGGGACAGGGGGCGAGGAATGAGCAGTTCTTC. Its protein is CASSTSGQGARNEQFF.

This chain connects TRBV6-5 to TRBJ2-7; 9 nucleotides align to TRBD1. Germline assignment: CDR1 MNHEY and CDR2 SVGAGI. With V trimmed by 0 bases and J by 3 bases, 3 bases remained unmatched. The CDR3 covers 15 residues. DNA for the CDR3: TGTGCCAGCAGTTACTCGGACAGGGGCTTCTACGAGCAGTACGTC. This sequence encodes CASSYSDRGFYEQYV.

V and J are TRBV28 and TRBJ1-1, with D unclear. Germline V gene lookup returns CDR1 MDHEN and CDR2 SYDVKM. Trimming cost V 7 bases and J 4 bases, with 13 bases left between them. CDR3 length: 13 amino acids. The CDR3 DNA sequence: TGTGCCAGCAATTATCGTAAGCCCACTGAAGCTTTCTTT. This sequence encodes CASNYRKPTEAFF.

The V call is TRBV29-1, the J call TRBJ1-4; D gene unclear. Trimming cost V 6 bases and J 3 bases, with 8 bases left between them. The CDR3 is 12 amino acids. From germline, CDR1 is SQVTM and CDR2 ANQGSEA. The CDR3 loop is CSVYGANEKLFF. The CDR3 bases are TGCAGCGTATACGGGGCTAATGAAAAACTGTTTTTT.